This record looks at one T cell receptor beta chain sequence and its context. These data originate in a study of glioma-infiltrating T cells after dendritic cell vaccination. Using immunoSEQ multiplex PCR, the repertoire was profiled, and TCRdb retains in-frame clones only, with some absent. The sample yields about 94,000 clones, over 80% seen once. The V end lost 0 bases, the J end lost 3 bases, and 21 bases lay between the germline ends. The CDR3 has 18 amino acids. Germline values: CDR1 SGHRS, CDR2 YFSETQ. Time point noted: after dendritic cell vaccination, including at tumor progression/relapse. This chain uses TRBV5-1 with TRBJ1-1; tentatively, D is TRBD1 (5 bases). The receptor was derived from a human donor with glioblastoma. The input for sequencing was blood, taken after dendritic cell vaccination. This CDR3 reads CASSLAQDTGMSDTEAFF. The CDR3 DNA reads as TGCGCCAGCAGCTTGGCCCAAGATACAGGTATGAGTGACACTGAAGCTTTCTTT.